What follows is one T cell receptor (beta chain) and its context. Its antigen remains unknown. This sample is part of a study of OX40 agonist ivuxolimab in advanced cancers. Study summary: Patients were treated with intravenous ivuxolimab, dosed at 0.01 to 10 mg/kg and infused every 2 weeks. Points from the study as a whole: CD8+ T cells were the subset that, on average, had more expanded clones than CD4+.

Germline V gives CDR1 MNHEY, CDR2 SMNVEV (reference sequence). The length of the CDR3 is 12 residues. V was pared by 2 bases and J by 7 bases, with 8 bases between. The data were produced by immunoSEQ multiplex PCR, yet TCRdb's version contains in-frame clones alone and is incomplete. The sample yields tens of thousands of clones, around 88% seen once. The source of this sequence is an adult with an advanced solid tumor such as melanoma, head and neck, liver or kidney cancer. This rearrangement joins TRBV27 to TRBJ1-1; D gene unclear. Sequenced here: CD4+ or CD8+ T cells sorted from blood, sampled in a trial of the OX40 agonist ivuxolimab. This CDR3 reads CASSLPGLEAFF. The CDR3 nucleotides read TGTGCCAGCAGTTTACCGGGCCTTGAAGCTTTCTTT.